This TCR beta chain was observed in a study of blood T cell repertoires in COVID-19. Per the original data handling: Estimation of nucleated cell counts was performed using reference gene primer amplification. Some clones are missing from TCRdb's copy, which holds only in-frame ones; the method was immunoSEQ multiplex PCR. For V, J and clone size, that table is used; D and trimming come from the DNA. In the table there are some 270,000 clones, 80% to 85% of which are singletons. CDR3 length equals 15 residues. The germline gives CDR1 MNHNY, CDR2 SVGAGI (reference sequence). V lost 4 bases, J lost 2 bases, and 14 bases lay in between. This clone was observed a single time.

This TCR came from a woman in her 40s who had recovered from COVID-19. The specimen was peripheral blood. J is TRBJ1-2 and V is TRBV6-6; possible D gene TRBD1, 6 bases. CDR3 region: CASSSQDSGNYGYTF. The CDR3 nucleotides read TGTGCCAGCAGTTCCCAGGACAGTGGGAACTATGGCTACACCTTC.